This T cell receptor beta chain was identified during a study of shared clonotypes between healthy human individuals. Sequencing was performed with immunoSEQ multiplex PCR; in TCRdb, only in-frame clones are kept and a portion is missing. The sample contains 740,000 or so clones, 55% to 85% of which appear only once. This CDR3 has 13 residues. Germline CDR1 SGHTA, CDR2 FQGNSA. V lost 5 bases to trimming and J lost 3 bases, with 8 bases between them. The sequenced sample consisted of memory CD4+ T cells sorted from blood. Subset indicated: CD45RA-negative fraction. The rearrangement links TRBV7-2 to TRBJ1-3, with D tentatively TRBD1 (5 bases). This sequence originates from a woman in her 30s in good health. Here the CDR3 reads CASSRDSGNTIYF. DNA for the CDR3: TGTGCCAGCAGCAGAGACAGTGGAAACACCATATATTTT. Looking up the rest from reference TRBV7-2 and TRBJ1-3 gives the full variable domain: GAGVSQSPSNKVTEKGKDVELRCDPISGHTALYWYRQSLGQGLEFLIYFQGNSAPDKSGLPSDRFSAERTGGSVSTLTIQRTQQEDSAVYLCASSRDSGNTIYFGEGSWLTVV.